The 20 T cell receptor beta chains in this list originate from one sample, sequenced in a study of tumor and adjacent non-tumor tissue in lung cancer. Three rounds of nested PCR, following a modified ARM-PCR protocol, produced the TCRbeta library. TCRdb fed the multiplex PCR reads into MiXCR, producing one record per CDR3 protein. The sample contains approximately 120,000 distinct CDR3 sequences, 60% to 70% of which appear only once. No cell sorting was done before RNA was extracted from the tissue. The specimen sequenced was lung tumor tissue. These receptors originate from a man aged 30 to 39 with non-small cell lung cancer.

Concerning this clonotype: A read error is possible here, since a much larger clone lies one base away. J is TRBJ1-1 and V is TRBV6-2 or TRBV6-3; D may be TRBD1 (5 bases). Trimming left V 1 base short and J 3 bases short, with 9 bases between. CDR1 and CDR2 (germline): MNHEY, SVGEGT. The CDR3 has 14 amino acids. DNA for the CDR3: TGTGCCAGCAGTTACTATTTGGGGGACACTGAAGCTTTCTTT. Translating it yields CASSYYLGDTEAFF.

This clonotype was recorded at least ten times. J is TRBJ2-6 and V is TRBV6-1; D is unclear. The CDR3 consists of 15 residues. Germline-derived CDR1 and CDR2 are MNHNS and SASEGT. Trimming shortened V by 4 bases and J by 0 bases, and 7 bases separated the two germline ends. The CDR3 loop is CASSADISGANVLTF. In DNA form, the CDR3 reads TGTGCCAGCAGTGCCGACATCTCTGGGGCCAACGTCCTGACTTTC.

This chain links TRBV13 with TRBJ2-2; 7 bases agree with TRBD2. The CDR3 has 18 residues. V gave up 4 bases and J gave up 7 bases; unmatched junction bases: 18. Germline V gives CDR1 PRHDT, CDR2 FYEKMQ (reference sequence). This chain's CDR3 is CASSSPNRWVAGLGELFF. The CDR3 DNA reads TGTGCCAGCAGCTCCCCTAATCGTTGGGTAGCGGGCCTCGGGGAGCTGTTTTTT.

V is TRBV29-1 and J is TRBJ2-3; TRBD2 matches 9 bases. The V segment lost 7 bases and the J segment 3 bases; nucleotides outside the gene matches: 8. CDR1 and CDR2 (germline): SQVTM, ANQGSEA. The CDR3 runs to 14 residues. The CDR3 nucleotides read TGCAGCGCGCAGGCTAGCGGGGATACAGATACGCAGTATTTT. Its translation is CSAQASGDTDTQYF.

This clonotype was seen many times. The genes are TRBV20-1 and TRBJ2-4; D is ambiguous. The V end was cut by 2 bases, the J end by 2 bases, with 7 bases between. The germline V gene encodes CDR1 DFQATT and CDR2 SNEGSKA (reference sequence). The CDR3 has 13 residues. CDR3 protein: CSARTDTKNIQYF. CDR3 DNA: TGCAGTGCTAGAACAGATACCAAAAACATTCAGTACTTC.

As concerns this clonotype: A much more abundant neighbour one base away suggests this may be a read error. The CDR3, as DNA: TGTGCCACCGGGCGCGACGGGTCCTACGAGCAGTACTTC. This gives the protein CATGRDGSYEQYF. The chain joins TRBV6-2 or TRBV6-3 to TRBJ2-7, with D unresolved. Trimming took 10 bases from V and 1 from J, leaving 14 bases between them. In germline, CDR1 is MNHEY, CDR2 SVGEGT. CDR3 length: 13 amino acids.

In regard to this clonotype: Germline and junction disagree at one end, which may indicate a read error. V and J are TRBV20-1 and TRBJ2-7; 11 bases line up with TRBD2. Germline CDR1 and CDR2: DFQATT and SNEGSKA (reference sequence). CDR3 size: 15 residues. CDR3 region: CSALSGTSGAYKHYF. DNA for the CDR3: TGCAGTGCTTTATCCGGGACTAGCGGAGCCTACAAGCACTACTTC.

This clonotype appeared once. One junction end does not reproduce the germline sequence, and a read error may be involved. The chain has TRBV6-5 and TRBJ2-7; D unclear. The CDR3 runs to 13 residues. Germline CDR1 is MNHEY and CDR2 is SVGAGI. The CDR3 nucleotides are TGTGCCGGCAGTTACCCTACCCCGAGTGAGCAGTACTTC. Its translation is CAGSYPTPSEQYF.

In this sample, this clonotype turned up a few times. The chain is built from TRBV24-1 and TRBJ2-3; D remains unclear. The CDR3 extends over 14 amino acids. The V end lost 4 bases, the J end lost 0 bases, and 7 bases lay between the germline ends. In germline, CDR1 is KGHDR, CDR2 SFDVKD. In DNA, the CDR3 is TGTGCCACCAGTGACTATAGGAGCACAGATACGCAGTATTTT. Protein: CATSDYRSTDTQYF.

As for this clonotype: At one end the junction does not follow the germline gene, possibly because of a read error. J is TRBJ2-3 and V is TRBV11-2; a weak D match, TRBD2 (5 bases). The germline V gene has CDR1 SGHAT and CDR2 FQNNGV. The CDR3 is made up of 14 amino acids. The CDR3 here is CASSPKVRADTQYF. In DNA form, the CDR3 reads TGTGCTAGCAGCCCCAAGGTGAGGGCAGATACGCAGTATTTC.

Details on this clonotype: With a much larger clone just one base away, this may be a read error. The chain uses TRBV6-1 and TRBJ2-7; D not certain. The CDR3 loop spans 12 amino acids. Trimming stripped 4 bases from V and 2 bases from J, with 6 bases between. The V gene's germline CDR1 is MNHNS and CDR2 SASEGT. CDR3 sequence (DNA): TGTGCCAGCAGTGTCGACACCTACGAGCAGTACTTC. This gives the protein CASSVDTYEQYF.

About this clonotype: Likely a read error: the CDR3 ends without its conserved phenylalanine or tryptophan. The limits of the CDR3 on the DNA are not certain, so only TCRdb's listed CDR3 is given. The chain uses TRBV11-3 and TRBJ2-1; the table's D call of TRBD1 was not tested on the DNA. With termini counted, the CDR3 has 16 amino acids. CDR1 SGHNT and CDR2 YENEEA come from the germline V gene. CDR3 amino acids: CASSLRRRQIYNEEFL.

The chain is built from TRBV5-6 and TRBJ2-3; D is undetermined. Trimming removed 0 bases at V and 0 bases at J, with 8 bases between. CDR1 is SGHDT and CDR2 is YYEEEE in the germline V gene. The CDR3 runs to 15 residues. The CDR3 region has the DNA TGTGCCAGCAGCTTGGGCTACTCTAGCACAGATACGCAGTATTTT. Its translation: CASSLGYSSTDTQYF.

This clonotype has just one count. A much larger clonotype is one base distant, so this may be a read error. This chain links TRBV6-2 or TRBV6-3 with TRBJ1-1, with 7 bases that match TRBD1. The V gene's germline CDR1 is MNHEY and CDR2 SVGEGT. V was clipped by 10 bases and J by 4 bases; unmatched bases: 12. This CDR3 is built from 14 residues. The CDR3 nucleotides read TGTGCCAACAGATCCATGGACAGGCTCACTGAAGCTTTCTTT. Translation: CANRSMDRLTEAFF.

A word on this clonotype: This sequence may be a read error, since a much larger clone differs from it by one base. The V call is TRBV4-1, the J call TRBJ1-3; 9 nucleotides match TRBD1. This CDR3 region has 16 residues. CDR1 is MGHRA and CDR2 is YSYEKL in the germline V gene. The CDR3: CASSQATGGSGNTMYF. The CDR3 DNA sequence: TGCGCCAGCAGCCAAGCCACAGGGGGCTCTGGAAACACCATGTATTTT.

The chain carries TRBV20-1 and TRBJ2-2; a weak D match, TRBD2 (6 bases). This CDR3 is built from 16 residues. Germline CDR1 is DFQATT and CDR2 is SNEGSKA (reference sequence). Trimming left V 1 base short and J 16 bases short, with 28 bases between. This chain's CDR3 is CSARAYGGSVFGDPFF. The CDR3 region has the DNA TGCAGTGCTAGAGCCTATGGAGGGAGTGTATTCGGGGATCCGTTTTTT.

A note on this clonotype: A single base separates this from a much larger clone, so it may be a read error. The chain couples TRBV12-3 or TRBV12-4 to TRBJ2-2, with TRBD1 as a possible D gene (5 bases). With 10 bases removed from V and 15 bases from J, the gap between germline ends came to 24 bases. The CDR3 has 13 residues. CDR3 DNA: TGTGCCAACAGGCCGGACATCCTAGGTGTAATGTTTTTT. This codes for CANRPDILGVMFF.

As concerns this clonotype: The conserved closing phenylalanine or tryptophan is absent in this CDR3, likely reflecting a read error. V gene TRBV11-1 combines with J gene TRBJ2-5; D is perhaps TRBD2 (6 bases). CDR1 and CDR2 (germline): SGHAT, FQDESV (reference sequence). The length of the CDR3 is 16 residues. In DNA form, the CDR3 reads TGTGCCAGCGGCTTTTTGGCCGGGACTGCTTGGGAGACCCAGTACTTA. Protein product: CASGFLAGTAWETQYL.

The chain links TRBV10-3 to TRBJ1-2, with TRBD1 as a possible D gene (6 bases). Trimming cost V 4 bases and J 2 bases, with 8 bases left between them. Germline V lookup: CDR1 ENHRY, CDR2 SYGVKD. The CDR3 is 13 residues long. The CDR3 sequence: CAISVDRNYGYTF. For the CDR3, the DNA is TGTGCCATCAGTGTCGACAGGAACTATGGCTACACCTTC.

As concerns this clonotype: A read error may explain this, as a much larger clone is one base away. The chain couples TRBV6-6 to TRBJ2-3, with 8 bases lining up with TRBD2. Per the germline V gene, CDR1 is MNHNY and CDR2 is SVGAGI (reference sequence). This CDR3 has 15 residues. With 2 bases clipped from V and 0 bases from J, the junction kept 1 base outside the gene matches. CDR3 protein: CASSYASGSTDTQYF. The CDR3 DNA is TGTGCCAGCAGTTACGCTAGCGGGAGCACAGATACGCAGTATTTT.